This TCR beta chain was observed in a study of cytomegalovirus exposure and HLA in healthy donors (dated by TCRdb to 2016 to 2017). About the study as a whole: According to an earlier analysis of several hundred of the donors, about 180 million T cells yielded over 90 million unique TCR beta sequences and around 300 Gb of sequence data. Roughly 320 gigabases of sequencing data and tens of millions of unique TCR sequences made up an early release that covered nearly 650 HLA-typed donors. A handful of DR-DQ haplotypes were treated as single units for association and clustering because of strong linkage in the cohort. Donor age, sex, ethnicity and CMV serostatus were compiled together with the repertoire data. HLA typing covered class I and class II loci at four-digit resolution. In addition to the first cohort of approximately 670 subjects, a separate validation cohort of 120 different subjects was used. Of the roughly 400 genotyped donors, around 81% fell in the genetic ancestry cluster associated with self-reported Caucasian donors. All discovery cohort repertoires had been generated using a single sequencing platform. Among 398 genotyped donors of the cohort, an average of around 240,000 unique TCR beta nucleotide sequences was sequenced per donor, of which 15% to 20% were non-productive. The study used immunosequencing to profile the T cell repertoires of 666 subjects and linked those repertoires to cytomegalovirus serostatus. A later analysis re-examined previously published TCR beta repertoires from 600 to 700 donors and added high-resolution HLA genotyping to investigate patterns of TCR occurrence. To predict cytomegalovirus infection status, the study combined high-throughput TCR immunosequencing, statistical association of individual TCRs with disease status, and machine learning. The later analysis used no new phenotypic data to find candidate immune exposures, relying instead on TCR beta sequences and their occurrence across donors. The study aimed to test whether cataloging public T cell receptors could reveal signatures of past pathogen exposure. The number of typed donors differed by locus: roughly 629-640 for A, B, C, DRB1 and DQB1; roughly 510 for DQA1; roughly 600 for DPA1; and about 470 for DPB1. In a later genetic analysis, genome-wide SNP genotypes for about 55% of the 666 donors were used, and that subset was treated as a discovery cohort. In an earlier analysis of a few hundred of the donors, high-throughput TCR beta sequencing was used to judge whether each TCR beta V gene segment behaved as functional or pseudogenic.

Broad study findings and their caveats: An association between a missense DCLRE1C variant and V-gene and J-gene trimming of TCR beta chains was found in a later genetic analysis and replicated in an independent cohort. Across donors, most TCR sequences were observed very rarely, whereas some public TCRs were present in many individuals. In vitro tests confirmed that three of the cytomegalovirus-associated TCR beta chains recognize cytomegalovirus antigens. HLA typing was unavailable for some donors at each locus, so association tests used only the typed subset. Correlated functional status among segregating V segments might reflect linkage disequilibrium, but an unknown experimental factor could not be ruled out. When HLA alleles, especially DR and DQ, strongly co-occurred, attributing TCR associations to individual alleles was difficult. Only TCR beta chains were sequenced in this cohort, and the absence of alpha or paired-chain data limited detectable features. For the cohort, immune exposure information was limited to CMV serostatus. Roughly uniform sequencing depth across donors was assumed in presence/absence analyses, although this assumption may not hold. Specific HLA alleles were associated with over 15,000 TCR beta sequences at a false discovery rate of 0.05 in a later analysis. In a later analysis, the rate of TCR association differed among HLA loci, with DRB1 alleles having the most associated TCRs and HLA-C alleles having the fewest. Because counts were too low, some 17 rarely observed V segments, including chromosome 9 orphons, were excluded from the earlier analysis of 500 to 700 of the donors. A later analysis reported that several top co-occurrence clusters appeared linked to parvovirus B19, influenza, CMV and Epstein-Barr virus. In a later analysis, HLA-associated TCR beta chains were found to be more clonally expanded and to have lower generation probabilities than equally common non-associated chains. A further reported finding was that TCR beta sequences accurately predicted the HLA-A and HLA-B alleles for most subjects in the first cohort. According to a later genetic analysis, donors in an Asian-associated ancestry cluster had fewer N-insertions in productive TCRs than the roughly 700-donor mean. Cytomegalovirus status was reported to be diagnosed by the classifier with high specificity and sensitivity in both the original and validation cohorts. Broadly in line with IMGT annotations, most TCR beta V segments showed up in productive rearrangements about 87% or about 30% of the time in an earlier analysis of roughly 590 of the donors. Most CMV-associated TCR beta chains appeared to be HLA-restricted in a later analysis, and the HLA associations seemed to be driven largely by CMV exposure. The sequencing pipeline was judged likely to have produced a cluster of highly shared sequence variants as a technical artifact. The authors suggested that the approach could potentially be extended to other disease states and immunological phenotypes. The 87-base-pair reads could not distinguish some IMGT-functional V segments, including TRBV6-2 and TRBV6-3, so those segments were excluded. In the study, approximately 160 TCR beta chains were listed as associated with cytomegalovirus.

On this clone itself: It lacks a known antigen. There are no base qualities to consult, and no much larger clone falls within one base.

The cohort comprised 670 or so healthy bone marrow donors. All cohort members were sampled while nominally healthy, although unrecorded immune exposures were likely present. The donor was CMV seronegative and belonged to the group of approximately 320 seronegative cohort members. Every donor gave a peripheral blood sample, and the peripheral blood mononuclear cells from that sample were used for TCR beta sequencing. The Qiagen DNeasy Blood Extraction Kit was used to extract genomic DNA from the blood cell samples. Libraries were built with the immunoSEQ multiplex PCR assay. A mixture of 60 forward primers for TCR Vbeta segments and 13 reverse primers for TCR Jbeta segments was used in the multiplex PCR. The CDR3 region of rearranged TCR beta genes was amplified from genomic DNA by a multiplex PCR assay. The amplified TCR beta libraries were sequenced on the Illumina HiSeq System as 87-base-pair reads. On the study's bioinformatics: A later analysis counted about 80 million unique TCR beta chains across the 500 to 850 repertoires, and some 11 million of these chains were shared by at least two donors. A nearest-neighbor algorithm error-corrected the raw reads and collapsed the reads into unique sequences, merging closely related sequences to remove PCR and sequencing errors. CDR3 sequences were aligned to IMGT reference sequences to assign V, D and J gene segments. For a sequence to be retained, at least a six-nucleotide match to both a V gene segment and a J gene segment was required. A rearrangement was called productive if the CDR3 had no stop codons and remained in frame with V and J, and every other rearrangement was called non-productive. Following IMGT convention, CDR3 was defined as the stretch from the second conserved V-encoded cysteine to the conserved J-encoded phenylalanine. Sequences without an unambiguous match to a single V gene segment were excluded from the earlier analysis of 450 to 650 of the donors. In an earlier analysis of 450 to 750 of the donors, a V segment was called functional when productive rearrangements were above 56.7%, and segregating when the standard deviation between donors exceeded 5%. To diagnose cytomegalovirus status from the catalog of TCR beta chain sequences, a statistical classification framework was built. V and J gene assignment, in a later analysis, came from comparing TCR nucleotide sequences with IMGT/GENE-DB human TR gene sequences. Using the TCRdist pipeline, a later analysis assigned CDR3 sequences along with most-parsimonious VDJ recombination scenarios. A later analysis defined each TCR beta chain by its CDR3 amino acid sequence plus V-gene family, and excluded reads lacking a unique V-gene family. To address suspected cross-contamination and a sequencing artifact, a later analysis removed 592 highly shared, low-generation-probability nucleotide sequences. In a later analysis, a clonal expansion index for each public chain was calculated from normalized within-repertoire ranks of inferred template counts. In a later analysis, generation probabilities were computed using a VDJ recombination model fitted to out-of-frame rearrangements, and the results were checked against IGoR. A later analysis scored TCR-TCR, TCR-HLA and TCR-CMV co-occurrence with hypergeometric tests, applying a repertoire-size bias correction to TCR pairs. False discovery rates were estimated in a later analysis by permuting HLA or CMV assignments 20 times. In a later analysis, co-occurring TCRs were grouped using DBSCAN, and TCRdist sequence similarity was added for clustering within HLA-allele-positive subsets. Repertoires with fewer than 30,000 or more than 120,000 public chains were left out of co-occurrence clustering, as were five repertoires with anomalous nucleotide sharing. TCRdb mirrors the immuneACCESS table, restricted to in-frame sequences. Some clones are absent from its copies; in checked studies, under half trace to an unresolved V gene, and the reason for the others is unknown. V and J calls and clone size are those listed in that table; D and trimming were worked out from the DNA. The sample table records under 130,000 clones; 65% to 80% of these occur just once. The top ten clonotypes cover around 5.1% of the sample.

The germline V gene specifies MDHEN as CDR1 and SYDVKM as CDR2. The CDR3, from cysteine to phenylalanine, totals 14 residues. Of the read, only the CDR3 DNA is kept; its 42 bases are in frame from base 1. Deletion took 6 bases off V and 5 bases off J, with a span of 14 bases between the germline ends. In this chain, TRBV28 is recombined with TRBJ1-3, and possibly TRBD1, on 6 matching bases. The sequence was obtained from a male donor in good health and CMV-seronegative. Source material: PBMCs. The DNA sequence follows: TGTGCCAGCAGCCGCCGGGGGGCGAGAAACACCATATATTTT. Its coded protein is CASSRRGARNTIYF.